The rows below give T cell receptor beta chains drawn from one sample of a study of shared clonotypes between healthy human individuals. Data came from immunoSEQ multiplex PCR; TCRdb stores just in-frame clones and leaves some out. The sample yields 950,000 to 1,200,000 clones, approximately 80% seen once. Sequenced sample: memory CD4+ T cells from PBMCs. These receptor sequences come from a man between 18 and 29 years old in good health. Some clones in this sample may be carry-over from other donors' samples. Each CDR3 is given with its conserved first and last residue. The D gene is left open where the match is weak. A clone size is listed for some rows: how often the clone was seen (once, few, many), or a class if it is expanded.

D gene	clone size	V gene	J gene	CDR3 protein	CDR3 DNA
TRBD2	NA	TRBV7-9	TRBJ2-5	CASSSGTSGKETQYF	TGTGCCAGCAGCTCCGGGACTAGCGGAAAAGAGACCCAGTACTTC
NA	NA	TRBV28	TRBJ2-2	CASSLPNLVTGELFF	TGTGCCAGCAGTCTCCCGAACCTAGTCACCGGGGAGCTGTTTTTT
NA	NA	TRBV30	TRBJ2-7	CAWRGTLRSYEQYF	TGTGCCTGGAGGGGGACACTTCGCTCCTACGAGCAGTACTTC
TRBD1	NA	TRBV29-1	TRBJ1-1	CSAVWAGGVSEAFF	TGCAGCGCCGTGTGGGCAGGGGGCGTCTCTGAAGCTTTCTTT
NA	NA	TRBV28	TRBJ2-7	CASSVRNYEQYF	TGTGCCAGCAGTGTCCGAAACTACGAGCAGTACTTC
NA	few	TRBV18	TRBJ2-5	CASSPRVGEETQYF	TGTGCCAGCTCACCACGTGTCGGCGAAGAGACCCAGTACTTC
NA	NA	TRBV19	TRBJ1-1	CASTPGGADTEAFF	TGTGCCAGTACCCCCGGGGGGGCGGACACTGAAGCTTTCTTT
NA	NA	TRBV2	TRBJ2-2	CASKREPNTGELFF	TGCGCGAGCAAGAGGGAGCCGAACACCGGGGAGCTGTTTTTT
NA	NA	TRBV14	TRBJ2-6	CASSQGGAGANVLTF	TGTGCCAGCAGCCAAGGAGGGGCGGGGGCCAACGTCCTGACTTTC
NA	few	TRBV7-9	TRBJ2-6	CASSPQALFSGANVLTF	TGTGCCAGCAGCCCCCAGGCTCTATTCTCTGGGGCCAACGTCCTGACTTTC
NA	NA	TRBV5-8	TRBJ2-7	CASREGSVSRYEQYF	TGTGCCAGCAGGGAGGGGTCCGTGTCGCGCTACGAGCAGTACTTC
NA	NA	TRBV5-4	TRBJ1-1	CASSREGDGEAFF	TGTGCCAGCAGCAGGGAGGGGGACGGTGAAGCTTTCTTT
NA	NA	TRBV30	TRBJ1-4	CAWNGKINEKLFF	TGTGCCTGGAATGGAAAGATTAATGAAAAACTGTTTTTT
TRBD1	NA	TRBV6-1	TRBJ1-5	CASSRTGGNQPQHF	TGTGCCAGCAGTAGAACAGGGGGCAATCAGCCCCAGCATTTT
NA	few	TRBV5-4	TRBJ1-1	CASSAPGGTEAFF	TGTGCCAGCAGCGCCCCGGGGGGCACTGAAGCTTTCTTT
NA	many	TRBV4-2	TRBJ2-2	CASSQEGPGGSNTGELFF	TGTGCCAGCAGCCAAGAGGGGCCTGGCGGGTCGAACACCGGGGAGCTGTTTTTT
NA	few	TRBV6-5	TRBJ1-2	CASRTAFNGYTF	TGTGCCAGCAGGACAGCTTTCAATGGCTACACCTTC
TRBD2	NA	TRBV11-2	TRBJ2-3	CASSLLGEGLGDTQYF	TGTGCCAGCTCTCTATTGGGGGAGGGGCTAGGAGATACGCAGTATTTT
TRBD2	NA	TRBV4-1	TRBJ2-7	CASSQPTSGGSYEQYF	TGCGCCAGCAGCCAACCCACTAGCGGGGGCTCCTACGAGCAGTACTTC
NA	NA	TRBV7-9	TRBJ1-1	CASSLAQGNTEAFF	TGTGCCAGCAGCTTGGCGCAGGGGAACACTGAAGCTTTCTTT
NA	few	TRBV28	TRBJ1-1	CASKTGMNTEAFF	TGTGCCAGCAAGACGGGGATGAACACTGAAGCTTTCTTT
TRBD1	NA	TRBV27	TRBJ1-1	CASSLLPGGTEAFF	TGTGCCAGCAGTTTACTGCCAGGGGGCACTGAAGCTTTCTTT
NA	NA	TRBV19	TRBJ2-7	CASKKPGTESSEQYF	TGTGCCAGCAAGAAACCAGGGACGGAGTCGTCCGAGCAGTACTTC
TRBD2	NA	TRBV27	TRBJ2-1	CASSFPGLAGSEQFF	TGTGCCAGCAGTTTTCCGGGACTAGCGGGAAGCGAGCAGTTCTTC
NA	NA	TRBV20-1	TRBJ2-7	CSARGPSEQYF	TGCAGTGCTAGAGGGCCCTCCGAGCAGTACTTC
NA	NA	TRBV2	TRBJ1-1	CASKLRERYTEAFF	TGTGCCAGCAAGCTAAGGGAAAGGTACACTGAAGCTTTCTTT
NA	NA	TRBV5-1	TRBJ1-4	CASSLSPPPNEKLFF	TGCGCCAGCAGCTTGTCACCGCCCCCTAATGAAAAACTGTTTTTT
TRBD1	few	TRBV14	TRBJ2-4	CASSRTTGAKNIQYF	TGTGCCAGCAGCCGGACGACAGGGGCCAAAAACATTCAGTACTTC
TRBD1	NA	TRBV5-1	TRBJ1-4	CASSSTGTENEKLFF	TGCGCCAGCAGCTCTACCGGGACAGAAAATGAAAAACTGTTTTTT
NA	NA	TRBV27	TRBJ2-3	CASSFLGNSDTQYF	TGTGCCAGCAGTTTCCTCGGCAATTCAGATACGCAGTATTTT
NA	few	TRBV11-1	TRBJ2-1	CASKTAYNEQFF	TGTGCCAGCAAAACAGCTTACAATGAGCAGTTCTTC
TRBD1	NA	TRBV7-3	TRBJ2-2	CASSPRDSNTGELFF	TGTGCCAGCAGCCCCCGGGACAGCAACACCGGGGAGCTGTTTTTT
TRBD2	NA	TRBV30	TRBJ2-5	CAWSVRGSGSSETQYF	TGTGCCTGGAGTGTACGAGGTAGCGGGAGTTCAGAGACCCAGTACTTC
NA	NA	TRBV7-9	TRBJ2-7	CASSVQGGEQYF	TGTGCCAGCAGCGTACAGGGCGGAGAGCAGTACTTC
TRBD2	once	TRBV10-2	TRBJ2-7	CASSRTSGWTYEQYF	TGCGCCAGCAGCCGTACTAGCGGGTGGACCTACGAGCAGTACTTC
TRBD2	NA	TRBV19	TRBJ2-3	CASSGGDFLDTQYF	TGTGCCAGTTCGGGAGGGGATTTCTTAGATACGCAGTATTTT
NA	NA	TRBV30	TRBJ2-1	CACRPAGTTYNEQFF	TGTGCCTGCCGTCCGGCGGGGACGACCTACAATGAGCAGTTCTTC
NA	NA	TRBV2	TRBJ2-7	CASNRAHEQYF	TGTGCCAGCAACAGGGCCCACGAGCAGTACTTC
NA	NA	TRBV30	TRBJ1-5	CAWSTGGNQPQHF	TGTGCCTGGAGTACGGGGGGCAATCAGCCCCAGCATTTT
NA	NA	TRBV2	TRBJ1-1	CAITGWEKTEAFF	TGTGCCATTACAGGGTGGGAGAAAACTGAAGCTTTCTTT
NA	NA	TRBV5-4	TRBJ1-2	CASSWGSGEKHGYTF	TGTGCCAGCAGCTGGGGCTCGGGGGAGAAGCATGGCTACACCTTC
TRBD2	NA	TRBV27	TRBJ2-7	CASSSHLAGRGYEQYF	TGTGCCAGCAGTTCCCACTTAGCGGGACGTGGATACGAGCAGTACTTC
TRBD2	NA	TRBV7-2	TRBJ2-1	CASSSGLAGTPTNNEQFF	TGTGCCAGCAGCTCTGGACTAGCGGGAACCCCGACAAACAATGAGCAGTTCTTC
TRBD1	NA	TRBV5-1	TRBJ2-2	CASSTGQGTGELFF	TGCGCCAGCAGCACGGGACAGGGCACCGGGGAGCTGTTTTTT
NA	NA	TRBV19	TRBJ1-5	CASSILSVGNQPQHF	TGTGCCAGTAGTATTCTCTCGGTGGGCAATCAGCCCCAGCATTTT
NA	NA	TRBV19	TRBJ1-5	CASTPWGSNQPQHF	TGTGCCAGTACCCCGTGGGGTAGCAATCAGCCCCAGCATTTT
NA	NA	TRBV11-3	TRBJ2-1	CASSLNSGQGNEQFF	TGTGCCAGCAGCTTAAACTCGGGCCAAGGCAATGAGCAGTTCTTC
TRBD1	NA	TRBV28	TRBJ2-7	CASSVPGQGAYEQYF	TGTGCCAGCAGCGTTCCGGGACAGGGGGCCTACGAGCAGTACTTC
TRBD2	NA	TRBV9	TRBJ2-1	CASSRAGEPYNEQFF	TGTGCCAGCAGCCGGGCGGGGGAGCCGTACAATGAGCAGTTCTTC
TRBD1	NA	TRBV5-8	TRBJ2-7	CASSPDRGPSSYEQYF	TGTGCCAGCAGCCCGGACAGGGGGCCTAGCTCCTACGAGCAGTACTTC